The rows below give T cell receptor beta chains drawn from one sample of a study of T cell changes during pregnancy in multiple sclerosis. Some clones are missing from TCRdb's copy, which holds only in-frame ones; the method was immunoSEQ multiplex PCR. Among about 64,000 clones, approximately 92% were seen once, and the ten largest hold approximately 1.5%. The source was peripheral blood, collected in the second trimester of pregnancy. The receptors stem from a female donor with multiple sclerosis, enrolled in a pregnancy study. Each CDR3 is given with its conserved first and last residue. A D gene is named only where the DNA matches it firmly. The size field is filled for only some rows; it gives once, few, many or a size class.

j_call: TRBJ1-1; v_call: TRBV7-9; d_call: TRBD1; clone_size: many; cdr3_nt: TGTGCCAGCAGCAAGGGACAGATGAACACTGAAGCTTTCTTT; cdr3_aa: CASSKGQMNTEAFF
j_call: TRBJ2-1; v_call: TRBV5-1; d_call: TRBD2; clone_size: once; cdr3_nt: TGCGCCAGCAGCTTGTCCAGCGGGAGATACAATGAGCAGTTCTTC; cdr3_aa: CASSLSSGRYNEQFF
j_call: TRBJ2-2; v_call: TRBV5-1; d_call: TRBD1; clone_size: NA; cdr3_nt: TGCGCCAGCAGCTTGAGGACAACAGGGGCTTTCACCGGGGAGCTGTTTTTT; cdr3_aa: CASSLRTTGAFTGELFF
j_call: TRBJ2-7; v_call: TRBV14; d_call: TRBD2; clone_size: NA; cdr3_nt: TGTGCCAGCAGCCACCATGGTAGCGGGGTTACCTACGAGCAGTACTTC; cdr3_aa: CASSHHGSGVTYEQYF
j_call: TRBJ2-3; v_call: TRBV12-5; d_call: NA; clone_size: NA; cdr3_nt: TGTGCTAGTGGCCCTAGCGCATTGAGCACAGATACGCAGTATTTT; cdr3_aa: CASGPSALSTDTQYF
j_call: TRBJ2-3; v_call: TRBV19; d_call: TRBD1; clone_size: NA; cdr3_nt: TGTGCCAGTATACCGGGACAGGGGAAATCAGATACGCAGTATTTT; cdr3_aa: CASIPGQGKSDTQYF
j_call: TRBJ2-7; v_call: TRBV7-7; d_call: NA; clone_size: NA; cdr3_nt: TGTGCTAGCCGCACAGGAGTCAGGGGAAACTCCTACGAGCAGTACTTC; cdr3_aa: CASRTGVRGNSYEQYF
j_call: TRBJ1-5; v_call: TRBV20-1; d_call: NA; clone_size: NA; cdr3_nt: TGCAGTGCCGGGGGGGGCCAGCCCCAGCATTTT; cdr3_aa: CSAGGGQPQHF
j_call: TRBJ2-7; v_call: TRBV28; d_call: TRBD1; clone_size: NA; cdr3_nt: TGTGCCAGCACCCAGGTGCCCAGGACAGGGAGGTACGAGCAGTACTTC; cdr3_aa: CASTQVPRTGRYEQYF
j_call: TRBJ2-1; v_call: TRBV6-1; d_call: NA; clone_size: NA; cdr3_nt: TGTGCCATCAGGGAGGTCCCCCAGTTCTTC; cdr3_aa: CAIREVPQFF
j_call: TRBJ1-2; v_call: TRBV30; d_call: NA; clone_size: NA; cdr3_nt: TGTGCCTGGAGTATACAGGGCGGTGGTGGCTACACCTTC; cdr3_aa: CAWSIQGGGGYTF
j_call: TRBJ1-4; v_call: TRBV19; d_call: NA; clone_size: NA; cdr3_nt: TGTGCCAGTAGTTCCGGACCCGGAGGGAAACTGTTTTTT; cdr3_aa: CASSSGPGGKLFF
j_call: TRBJ1-1; v_call: TRBV6-6; d_call: NA; clone_size: NA; cdr3_nt: TGTGCCAGCAGTTATGTGCAGGTGAACACTGAAGCTTTCTTT; cdr3_aa: CASSYVQVNTEAFF
j_call: TRBJ1-3; v_call: TRBV28; d_call: TRBD1; clone_size: NA; cdr3_nt: TGTGCCAGCAGTTTGCCAACATACAGGGGCTCTGGAAACACCATATATTTT; cdr3_aa: CASSLPTYRGSGNTIYF
j_call: TRBJ1-1; v_call: TRBV4-1; d_call: NA; clone_size: NA; cdr3_nt: TGCGCCAGCAGCCCACTAGAGACAACTGAAGCTTTCTTT; cdr3_aa: CASSPLETTEAFF
j_call: TRBJ2-1; v_call: TRBV6-5; d_call: NA; clone_size: NA; cdr3_nt: TGTGCCAGCGGCGGCTACAATGAGCAGTTCTTC; cdr3_aa: CASGGYNEQFF
j_call: TRBJ2-1; v_call: TRBV19; d_call: TRBD2; clone_size: NA; cdr3_nt: TGTGCCAGTAGTGACCGACTAGCGGGAGACTACAATGAGCAGTTCTTC; cdr3_aa: CASSDRLAGDYNEQFF
j_call: TRBJ2-5; v_call: TRBV5-1; d_call: TRBD2; clone_size: once; cdr3_nt: TGCGCCAGCAGCTTGGCCCTAGCGGGAGAAGAGACCCAGTACTTC; cdr3_aa: CASSLALAGEETQYF
j_call: TRBJ2-7; v_call: TRBV27; d_call: TRBD1; clone_size: NA; cdr3_nt: TGTGCCAGCAGTTTCACCCAGGGGGCCTACGAGCAGTACTTC; cdr3_aa: CASSFTQGAYEQYF
j_call: TRBJ1-6; v_call: TRBV6-5; d_call: NA; clone_size: once; cdr3_nt: TGTGCCAGCAGTTACTCTGCCAGGGATAATTCACCCCTCCACTTT; cdr3_aa: CASSYSARDNSPLHF
j_call: TRBJ2-5; v_call: TRBV19; d_call: NA; clone_size: NA; cdr3_nt: TGTGCCAGTAGTATAGATCGCCTATCAACGGAGACCCAGTACTTC; cdr3_aa: CASSIDRLSTETQYF
j_call: TRBJ2-1; v_call: TRBV27; d_call: TRBD2; clone_size: few; cdr3_nt: TGTGCCAGCAGTTTATCGTCCCTAGCGGGAGGGAATGAGCAGTTCTTC; cdr3_aa: CASSLSSLAGGNEQFF
j_call: TRBJ2-1; v_call: TRBV9; d_call: TRBD2; clone_size: NA; cdr3_nt: TGTGCCAGCAGCACTGGACTAGCGGGAAGGGATGAGCAGTTCTTC; cdr3_aa: CASSTGLAGRDEQFF
j_call: TRBJ2-7; v_call: TRBV27; d_call: TRBD2; clone_size: NA; cdr3_nt: TGTGCCAGCAGTTTAACGCCTAGCGGGAGTTCCTACGAGCAGTACTTC; cdr3_aa: CASSLTPSGSSYEQYF
j_call: TRBJ2-7; v_call: TRBV5-6; d_call: TRBD2; clone_size: NA; cdr3_nt: TGTGCCAGCAGTCCCCTAGCGGGGTCCTACGAGCAGTACTTC; cdr3_aa: CASSPLAGSYEQYF
j_call: TRBJ1-1; v_call: TRBV4-1; d_call: NA; clone_size: NA; cdr3_nt: TGCGCCAGCAGCCGAGGGCAGGGGACGAACACTGAAGCTTTCTTT; cdr3_aa: CASSRGQGTNTEAFF
j_call: TRBJ1-4; v_call: TRBV7-9; d_call: NA; clone_size: NA; cdr3_nt: TGTGCCAGCAGCCCACTGGGTACCGGACAGGAAAAACTGTTTTTT; cdr3_aa: CASSPLGTGQEKLFF
j_call: TRBJ2-1; v_call: TRBV28; d_call: TRBD2; clone_size: NA; cdr3_nt: TGTGCCAGCAGACGGGGCGGGAGTGGGCCCTACAATGAGCAGTTCTTC; cdr3_aa: CASRRGGSGPYNEQFF
j_call: TRBJ2-5; v_call: TRBV7-9; d_call: TRBD1; clone_size: NA; cdr3_nt: TGTGCCAGCAGCATCGGACAGGCAGGAAAAGAGACCCAGTACTTC; cdr3_aa: CASSIGQAGKETQYF
j_call: TRBJ2-6; v_call: TRBV27; d_call: NA; clone_size: NA; cdr3_nt: TGTGCCAGCAGTTTAAAGTTAGTCTCTGGGGCCAACGTCCTGACTTTC; cdr3_aa: CASSLKLVSGANVLTF
j_call: TRBJ2-7; v_call: TRBV27; d_call: TRBD2; clone_size: NA; cdr3_nt: TGTGCCAGCAGTTTTTTAGCGGGCCTAACCTACGAGCAGTACTTC; cdr3_aa: CASSFLAGLTYEQYF
j_call: TRBJ1-2; v_call: TRBV30; d_call: TRBD1; clone_size: NA; cdr3_nt: TGTGCCTGGGGCCTACAGGGGGAAGGCTACACCTTC; cdr3_aa: CAWGLQGEGYTF
j_call: TRBJ2-3; v_call: TRBV29-1; d_call: TRBD2; clone_size: NA; cdr3_nt: TGCAGCGTTGAGGTTACTACTAGCGGGAGATCTCGCACAGATACGCAGTATTTT; cdr3_aa: CSVEVTTSGRSRTDTQYF
j_call: TRBJ2-1; v_call: TRBV7-2; d_call: TRBD2; clone_size: NA; cdr3_nt: TGTGCCAGCAGCTTATTTGCTAGCGGAAGATACAATGAGCAGTTCTTC; cdr3_aa: CASSLFASGRYNEQFF
j_call: TRBJ2-4; v_call: TRBV13; d_call: NA; clone_size: NA; cdr3_nt: TGTGCCAGCAGCTTAGCAGGGTCGGGCATTCAGTACTTC; cdr3_aa: CASSLAGSGIQYF
j_call: TRBJ1-1; v_call: TRBV30; d_call: NA; clone_size: NA; cdr3_nt: TGTGCCTGGAGTGTCACAGGGTTGGGTGAAGCTTTCTTT; cdr3_aa: CAWSVTGLGEAFF
j_call: TRBJ1-2; v_call: TRBV28; d_call: NA; clone_size: NA; cdr3_nt: TGTGCCAGCAGTTTGGATCAGGGCCTGTATGGCTACACCTTC; cdr3_aa: CASSLDQGLYGYTF
j_call: TRBJ2-7; v_call: TRBV19; d_call: TRBD2; clone_size: NA; cdr3_nt: TGTGCCAGTAGTTCGCGCGGGGGGATTGTATCCTACGAGCAGTACTTC; cdr3_aa: CASSSRGGIVSYEQYF
j_call: TRBJ2-5; v_call: TRBV11-1; d_call: TRBD2; clone_size: NA; cdr3_nt: TGTGCCAGCAGCCCGACTAGCGGGAGTCAAGAGACCCAGTACTTC; cdr3_aa: CASSPTSGSQETQYF
j_call: TRBJ2-3; v_call: TRBV7-2; d_call: TRBD1; clone_size: NA; cdr3_nt: TGTGCCAGCAGCTTACATGGACAGGGGACCACAGATACGCAGTATTTT; cdr3_aa: CASSLHGQGTTDTQYF
j_call: TRBJ2-1; v_call: TRBV25-1; d_call: NA; clone_size: NA; cdr3_nt: TGTGCCAGCAGTGATCAGGACTACTCCTACAATGAGCAGTTCTTC; cdr3_aa: CASSDQDYSYNEQFF
j_call: TRBJ2-7; v_call: TRBV5-6; d_call: NA; clone_size: once; cdr3_nt: TGTGCCAGCAGCCCGGATACAGTTCTGCCTTACGAGCAGTACTTC; cdr3_aa: CASSPDTVLPYEQYF